This T cell receptor (beta chain) was sequenced during a study of patients and donors after allogeneic stem cell transplantation (dated by TCRdb to the early 2020s). Library preparation used RT-PCR. The sequencing machine was a NextSeq 550. TCRdb reprocessed the public reads (quality trimming at Q25 with fastp, clone calling with MiXCR) and kept in-frame beta chains. Rows are combined by CDR3 protein, so each entry shows the most common genes and DNA. The sample yields 400,000 to 500,000 distinct CDR3 sequences; approximately 16% were counted once. The ten largest clones add up to just over 7% of the sample. The CDR3 has 14 amino acids, counting the end cysteine and phenylalanine. The only DNA kept is the CDR3, 42 bases in frame from the first base. The germline V gene (reference sequence) gives CDR1 as LNHDA and CDR2 as SQIVND. V lost 5 bases and J lost 1 base; the stretch between them is 9 bases long.

This clonotype was seen a few times. This clone's antigen is unknown. No per-base quality is available; no much larger clone lies one base away. The chain couples TRBV19 to TRBJ1-5, with no confidently assigned D gene. Sequenced material: blood, either unsorted or a sorted T cell fraction (not recorded which). The sequence was obtained from a human donor who was either an allogeneic HSCT recipient or a stem cell or donor lymphocyte infusion donor (not recorded which). It is not recorded whose cells these are; they may come from a transplant donor. The DNA is TGTGCCAGTAGTCTTTTACTCAGCAATCAGCCCCAGCATTTT. The resulting protein is CASSLLLSNQPQHF.